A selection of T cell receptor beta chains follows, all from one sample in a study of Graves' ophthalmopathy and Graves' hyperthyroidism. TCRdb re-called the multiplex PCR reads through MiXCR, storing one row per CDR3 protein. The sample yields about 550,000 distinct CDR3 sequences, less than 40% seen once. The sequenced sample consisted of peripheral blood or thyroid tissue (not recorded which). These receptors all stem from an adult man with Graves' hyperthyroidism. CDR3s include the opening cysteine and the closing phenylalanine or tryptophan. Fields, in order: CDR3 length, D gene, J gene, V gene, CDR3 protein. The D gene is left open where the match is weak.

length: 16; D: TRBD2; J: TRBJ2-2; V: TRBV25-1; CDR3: CASSPPSGRAYAELFF
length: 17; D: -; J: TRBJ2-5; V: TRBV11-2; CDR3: CASSSGIGGGQGETQYF
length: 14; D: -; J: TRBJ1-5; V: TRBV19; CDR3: CASSIGRGAQPQHF
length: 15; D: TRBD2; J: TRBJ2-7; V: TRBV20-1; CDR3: CSATEGLAGSYEQYF
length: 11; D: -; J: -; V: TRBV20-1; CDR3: CSASPGNEQFF
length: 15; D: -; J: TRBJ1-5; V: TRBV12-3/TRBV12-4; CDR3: CASSGDGRNNQPQHF
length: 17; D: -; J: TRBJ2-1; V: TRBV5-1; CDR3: CASSQQAGQAVYNEQFF
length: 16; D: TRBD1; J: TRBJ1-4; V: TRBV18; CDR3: CASSFARQGASEKLFF
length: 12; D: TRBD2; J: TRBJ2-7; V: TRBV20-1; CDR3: CSASGLSYEQYF
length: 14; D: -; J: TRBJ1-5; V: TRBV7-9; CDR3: CASSLDASNQPQHF
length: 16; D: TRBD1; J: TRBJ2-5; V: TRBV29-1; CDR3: CSVSPTGGGNQETQYF
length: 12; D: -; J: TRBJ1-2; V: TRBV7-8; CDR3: CASSPFQGGYTF
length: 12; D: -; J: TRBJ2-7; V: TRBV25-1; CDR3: CAALATNYEQYF